This T cell receptor (beta chain) was recovered during a study of blood T cell repertoires in COVID-19. The wider study: The United States, Italy and Spain provided the acute and convalescent COVID-19 samples. The analysed material was cDNA or gDNA that came from T cells, B-cell-depleted T cells, or PBMCs.

Original methodology: Amplifying reference gene primers gave estimates of nucleated cell counts. The method was immunoSEQ multiplex PCR; TCRdb's version includes in-frame clones alone and lacks a portion of them. Clone size and the V and J calls come from that table; the DNA yielded D and trimming. The sample includes about 120,000 clones, 75% to 85% of them seen just once. There are a few counts of this clone. Sequencing was done on a sample of peripheral blood. The clonotype comes from a man aged 35-49 years with active or convalescent COVID-19.

The CDR3 DNA reads as TGTGCCAGCAGTTTGTGGACTAGCGCAAACAATGAGCAGTTCTTC. The encoded protein is CASSLWTSANNEQFF. The chain links TRBV27 to TRBJ2-1; 9 bases are shared with TRBD2. CDR1 and CDR2 from the germline V gene are MNHEY and SMNVEV (reference sequence). V shed 3 bases and J 5 bases; nucleotides not matched to a gene: 5. This CDR3 spans 15 amino acids.